Described below is a single T cell receptor (beta chain) sequence and its context. Its antigen is still unknown. Each CDR3 protein is one row after TCRdb ran MiXCR on the 5' RACE reads. In the table there are over 150,000 distinct CDR3 sequences, 13% of which are singletons. This sample stems from a study of T-cell memory formation after mild COVID-19. Study-level background: The two donors had largely donor-specific TCR clusters.

Findings of the study overall: A balance of CD4 and CD8 characterized clones contracting day 15 to 85, whereas later expanders leaned CD4+.

This CDR3 contains 15 residues. The junction had 9 bases not matched to a gene; V was cut back by 4 bases and J by 9 bases. Germline CDR1 is SGHTA and CDR2 is FQGNSA. Sequencing used PBMCs or a T cell subset sorted from them (not recorded which). This sequence joins TRBV7-2 and TRBJ1-5, with 10 bases aligning to TRBD1. This receptor was taken from a man between 18 and 35 years old who had mild COVID-19 (a few samples of this study predate the infection). Cell type and time point are not known. The DNA for the CDR3 is TGTGCCAGCAGCTCCGAGACAGGGGGCCAAGGGCCCCAGCATTTT. Amino acids: CASSSETGGQGPQHF.